Listed here are 25 T cell receptor beta chains from one sample, sequenced in a study of T cell repertoires in cytomegalovirus infection. These TCRs are of unknown antigen specificity. Via MiXCR, TCRdb re-called the reads, giving one row per CDR3 protein. This table holds around 120,000 distinct CDR3 sequences, less than 55% found once. The sequencing here drew on CD8+ T cells from cultured PBMCs, taken from culture after CMV antigen stimulation. The receptors shown here come from a human donor in good health (CMV status not recorded). Some clones in this sample may be carry-over from other donors' samples.

Only a few counts were recorded for this clonotype. V gene TRBV2 combines with J gene TRBJ2-6; D ambiguous. V was pared by 1 base and J by 1 base, with 5 bases between. This CDR3 has 15 residues. CDR1 and CDR2 from the germline V gene are SNHLY and FYNNEI. This CDR3 reads CASSEGGSGANVLTF. The CDR3 DNA reads as TGTGCCAGCAGTGAAGGCGGATCTGGGGCCAACGTCCTGACTTTC.

The J gene is TRBJ1-1, the V gene TRBV2; TRBD1 is a possible D gene (6 bases). The CDR3 is 11 amino acids. The ends were cut back, 1 base at V and 11 bases at J, with 8 bases in the middle. Germline V lookup: CDR1 SNHLY, CDR2 FYNNEI. The CDR3 protein is CASSEGTDAFF. The CDR3 DNA follows: TGTGCCAGCAGTGAAGGGACAGACGCTTTCTTT.

Ten or more counts support this clonotype. This chain joins TRBV7-8 and TRBJ1-5, with 7 bases fitting TRBD1. The germline gives CDR1 SGHVS, CDR2 FQNEAQ. CDR3 length equals 17 residues. The V gene end was trimmed by 5 bases and the J gene end by 0 bases; junction bases not matched to a gene: 10. This CDR3 reads CASSETPRTGSNQPQHF. The CDR3 DNA reads TGTGCCAGCAGCGAAACACCTAGGACAGGTAGCAATCAGCCCCAGCATTTT.

The chain is built from TRBV10-3 and TRBJ2-7; maybe TRBD1 (6 bases). V dropped 7 bases and J dropped 1 base, with 14 bases sitting between them. The CDR3 length is 14 residues. The germline V gene encodes CDR1 ENHRY and CDR2 SYGVKD. The CDR3 sequence is CAITSERGSYEQYF. The CDR3 region has the DNA TGTGCCATCACTTCGGAAAGGGGGTCCTACGAGCAGTACTTC.

This clonotype was seen a handful of times. V is TRBV12-3 or TRBV12-4 and J is TRBJ2-5; D might be TRBD1 or TRBD2, each matching 6 bases. The CDR3 is 15 residues long. Trimming removed 6 bases at V and 5 bases at J, with 19 bases between. DNA of the CDR3: TGTGCCAGCAGCCAACGGGGGCAAGGGTGGGAGACCCAGTACTTC. Amino acids: CASSQRGQGWETQYF.

The V and J genes are TRBV6-6 and TRBJ2-5; 12 bases are shared with TRBD2. The CDR3 totals 16 residues. Germline trimming cut 1 base from V and 2 bases from J; bases unmatched to any gene: 2. The germline CDR1 and CDR2 sequences are MNHNY and SVGAGI (reference sequence). This CDR3 reads CASSYWTSGEQETQYF. CDR3 sequence (DNA): TGTGCCAGCAGTTACTGGACTAGCGGGGAACAAGAGACCCAGTACTTC.

With respect to this clonotype: One junction end does not reproduce the germline sequence, and a read error may be involved. The chain uses TRBV7-9 and TRBJ1-1, with no clear D. The CDR3 has 17 amino acids. Per the germline V gene, CDR1 is SEHNR and CDR2 is FQNEAQ (reference sequence). The CDR3 is CPSSSHDWTGMNTEAFF. For the CDR3, the DNA is TGTCCCAGCAGCTCCCACGATTGGACCGGTATGAACACTGAAGCTTTCTTT.

The V call is TRBV2, the J call TRBJ2-1; D gene uncertain. The germline V and J ends were trimmed by 2 bases and 0 bases, with 8 bases remaining between them. CDR1 is SNHLY and CDR2 is FYNNEI in the germline V gene. This CDR3 region has 15 residues. Here the CDR3 reads CASSEFKSSYNEQFF. CDR3 in DNA: TGTGCCAGCAGTGAATTCAAGAGCTCCTACAATGAGCAGTTCTTC. Full variable domain (missing parts from reference TRBV2 and TRBJ2-1): EPEVTQTPSHQVTQMGQEVILRCVPISNHLYFYWYRQILGQKVEFLVSFYNNEISEKSEIFDDQFSVERPDGSNFTLKIRSTKLEDSAMYFCASSEFKSSYNEQFFGPGTRLTVL.

This clonotype was counted a single time. The rearrangement uses TRBV10-3 and TRBJ2-2; 8 nucleotides line up with TRBD1. The CDR3 is made up of 15 amino acids. V trimming: 2 bases; J trimming: 7 bases; junction bases outside the gene matches: 6. Germline CDR1 ENHRY, CDR2 SYGVKD. CDR3 nucleotides: TGTGCCATCAGTGAGCAGGGGGCCTGGAGCGGGGAGCTGTTTTTT. As protein: CAISEQGAWSGELFF.

In its sample, this clonotype was seen a few times. CDR3 nucleotides: TGTGCCAGCAGCTTGGACCCGACAGGGCTTAAGAACACTGAAGCTTTCTTT. It yields the protein CASSLDPTGLKNTEAFF. The rearrangement links TRBV7-2 to TRBJ1-1, with 7 nucleotides matching TRBD1. This CDR3 spans 17 amino acids. Trimming took 3 bases from V and 1 from J; bases not matched to a gene: 11. The V gene's germline CDR1 is SGHTA and CDR2 FQGNSA.

The chain links TRBV7-2 to TRBJ2-5; 7 bases are a match to TRBD1. Germline V gene sequence: CDR1 SGHTA, CDR2 FQGNSA. Unmatched junction bases numbered 11, after V lost 4 bases and J lost 0 bases. The CDR3 has 17 amino acids. The CDR3 DNA reads TGTGCCAGCAGCTCCGATCGACAGGGACCGTACCAAGAGACCCAGTACTTC. It encodes CASSSDRQGPYQETQYF.

This clonotype occurred a few times. The genes are TRBV7-2 and TRBJ2-3, with 12 bases identical to TRBD2. Germline V gene sequence: CDR1 SGHTA, CDR2 FQGNSA. This CDR3 is 15 amino acids long. V lost 5 bases and J lost 6; bases outside the gene matches: 6. CDR3 loop: CASSPRGTSGDTQYF. The CDR3 DNA sequence: TGTGCCAGCAGCCCCCGGGGGACTAGCGGGGATACGCAGTATTTT.

The chain is built from TRBV20-1 and TRBJ2-7; D is perhaps TRBD1 (6 bases). Germline V gene data show CDR1 as DFQATT and CDR2 as SNEGSKA (reference sequence). The CDR3 is 14 amino acids. Trimming took off 5 bases at V and 2 bases at J, with 16 bases between the two ends. The CDR3 loop is CSALSDRKAYEQYF. The CDR3 bases are TGCAGTGCTCTATCCGACAGGAAAGCCTACGAGCAGTACTTC.

V gene TRBV7-6 combines with J gene TRBJ2-5; D is perhaps TRBD2 (5 bases). The germline V gene encodes CDR1 SGHVS and CDR2 FNYEAQ. V was trimmed by 8 bases and J by 4 bases, leaving 20 bases between them. The CDR3 is made up of 15 amino acids. CDR3 coding DNA: TGTGCCAGCTCCCCCGGTCGGGGTGTGGTAGAGACCCAGTACTTC. Protein sequence: CASSPGRGVVETQYF.

Many counts were recorded for this clonotype. J is TRBJ2-2 and V is TRBV7-2; D unclear. This CDR3 comprises 16 residues. Germline CDR1 reads SGHTA; CDR2 reads FQGNSA. Trimming took 5 bases from V and 2 from J, leaving 15 bases between them. The CDR3 protein is CASSLNWLVNTGELFF. CDR3 DNA: TGTGCCAGCAGCCTTAATTGGCTAGTTAACACCGGGGAGCTGTTTTTT.

In its sample, this clonotype was seen many times. The chain carries TRBV11-1 and TRBJ2-3; 9 bases are shared with TRBD2. The germline V gene has CDR1 SGHAT and CDR2 FQDESV (reference sequence). With 5 bases clipped from V and 0 bases from J, the junction kept 15 bases outside the gene matches. The CDR3 is made up of 19 amino acids. Here the CDR3 reads CASSPLAGLGLSSTDTQYF. In nucleotides, the CDR3 is TGTGCCAGCAGCCCACTAGCGGGCCTCGGCCTCAGTAGCACAGATACGCAGTATTTT.

This clonotype was found a few times. The chain combines TRBV27 with TRBJ1-1; 7 nucleotides match TRBD1. CDR3 length: 13 amino acids. Germline V gene sequence: CDR1 MNHEY, CDR2 SMNVEV (reference sequence). V trimming: 6 bases; J trimming: 6 bases; junction bases outside the gene matches: 7. For the CDR3, the DNA is TGTGCCAGCAGCTTAGCCAGGGGGGCTGAAGCTTTCTTT. This translates into CASSLARGAEAFF.

The J gene is TRBJ2-3, the V gene TRBV20-1; no clear D gene. This CDR3 region has 17 residues. Trimming took off 5 bases at V and 2 bases at J, with 23 bases between the two ends. CDR1 DFQATT and CDR2 SNEGSKA come from the germline V gene (reference sequence). The CDR3 nucleotides read TGCAGTGCTCCAAATCCGGGCCTCATTGGAGTCACAGATACGCAGTATTTT. Its translation is CSAPNPGLIGVTDTQYF.

This clonotype was observed a handful of times. This chain joins TRBV6-1 and TRBJ2-1; possibly TRBD1 for D (5 bases). This CDR3 has 16 amino acids. The germline V gene encodes CDR1 MNHNS and CDR2 SASEGT. Trimming took off 4 bases at V and 0 bases at J, with 13 bases between the two ends. The CDR3 here is CASSGQLLLSYNEQFF. As DNA, the CDR3 is TGTGCCAGCAGTGGACAGCTTCTTCTCTCCTACAATGAGCAGTTCTTC.

This clonotype was picked up one time. The chain employs TRBV5-6 and TRBJ1-1; D is possibly TRBD1 (6 bases). The CDR3 consists of 14 residues. CDR1 SGHDT and CDR2 YYEEEE come from the germline V gene. Trimming stripped 0 bases from V and 5 bases from J, with 11 bases between. Here the CDR3 DNA reads TGTGCCAGCAGCTTGGTACAGGGCCAAACTGAAGCTTTCTTT. This translates into CASSLVQGQTEAFF. The full variable domain, with the rest looked up from reference TRBV5-6 and TRBJ1-1, is DAGVTQSPTHLIKTRGQQVTLRCSPKSGHDTVSWYQQALGQGPQFIFQYYEEEERQRGNFPDRFSGHQFPNYSSELNVNALLLGDSALYLCASSLVQGQTEAFFGQGTRLTVV.

This clonotype turned up a few times. The chain combines TRBV7-8 with TRBJ2-5, with 10 positions matching TRBD2. Germline V gene lookup returns CDR1 SGHVS and CDR2 FQNEAQ. This CDR3 has 17 residues. After removal of 4 bases from V and 4 bases from J, the junction contained 12 bases not matched to a gene. CDR3 sequence: CASSWGASGGPGETQYF. The CDR3 coding sequence is TGTGCCAGCAGCTGGGGAGCTAGCGGGGGCCCGGGAGAGACCCAGTACTTC.

This clonotype was seen just once. The chain links TRBV7-6 to TRBJ1-5; the D gene is possibly TRBD1 (5 bases). V was pared by 4 bases and J by 5 bases, with 15 bases between. Germline CDR1 and CDR2: SGHVS and FNYEAQ. The CDR3 totals 15 residues. This chain's CDR3 is CASSSPGGGDQPQHF. The CDR3, as DNA: TGTGCCAGCAGCTCCCCGGGGGGAGGCGATCAGCCCCAGCATTTT.

This chain uses TRBV19 with TRBJ2-6; D is perhaps TRBD1 (6 bases). This CDR3 region has 15 residues. Between the trimmed V and J ends, which lost 8 bases and 0 bases, there was a span of 11 bases. Germline-derived CDR1 and CDR2 are LNHDA and SQIVND (reference sequence). DNA of the CDR3: TGTGCCAGTCGGGACATACCCTCTGGGGCCAACGTCCTGACTTTC. Amino acid sequence: CASRDIPSGANVLTF.

The chain employs TRBV4-1 and TRBJ2-7; D unclear. This CDR3 region has 15 residues. Per germline, CDR1 MGHRA and CDR2 YSYEKL. V lost 0 bases and J 1 base, leaving 10 bases between the germline ends. CDR3: CASSQDFWGSYEQYF. Here the CDR3 DNA reads TGCGCCAGCAGCCAAGACTTCTGGGGTTCCTACGAGCAGTACTTC.

The chain uses TRBV29-1 and TRBJ2-5; 15 positions match TRBD2. Germline CDR1 and CDR2: SQVTM and ANQGSEA. The length of the CDR3 is 18 residues. After removal of 5 bases from V and 1 base from J, the junction contained 11 bases not matched to a gene. CDR3 bases: TGCAGCGTTCTGGGGACTAGCGGGGGGCCGGGGCCCCAAGAGACCCAGTACTTC. Protein: CSVLGTSGGPGPQETQYF.